The present TCR beta chain was sequenced within a study of blood T cells in healthy people across ages. Study information: The template switching approach captured approximately one barcoded beta molecule for every two T cells.

Germline V lookup: CDR1 MNHEY, CDR2 SMNVEV (reference sequence). The CDR3 has 15 amino acids. The germline V and J ends were trimmed by 2 bases and 4 bases, with 14 bases remaining between them. At least ten counts were recorded for this clonotype. What it binds is unknown. Through a sample-barcoded 5' primer and a J-beta primer mix, a second PCR was run for roughly 6 to 12 cycles. Via MiXCR, TCRdb re-called the 5' RACE reads, giving one row per CDR3 protein. The sample lists just under 550,000 distinct CDR3 sequences, less than 25% occurring once. Points from the study as a whole: Versus aged donors, long-lived donors had higher diversity and more naive CD4+ cells.

This sample also appeared in a second study, on T cells of mothers and their children. That work adds: A few healthy Caucasian mothers, along with their six children, served as the donors. Biologically related mothers and children overlapped slightly more than unrelated pairs, a non-significant difference.

This sequence joins TRBV27 and TRBJ2-5; the D gene could be TRBD1 or TRBD2 (6 bases each). The receptor was derived from a boy aged 5-17 years in good health. Sequenced sample: blood. CDR3 sequence: CASSLLGGAGETQYF. The CDR3 DNA sequence: TGTGCCAGCAGTTTACTGGGGGGCGCGGGAGAGACCCAGTACTTC.